The subject of this entry is one T cell receptor (beta chain). This CDR3 comprises 11 residues. The ends were cut back, 6 bases at V and 8 bases at J, with 11 bases in the middle. CDR1 and CDR2 (germline): DFQATT, SNEGSKA (reference sequence). The data originate from a study of cytomegalovirus exposure and HLA in healthy donors. The PCR had 60 Vbeta and 13 Jbeta primers. The repertoire was sequenced with immunoSEQ multiplex PCR; TCRdb's copy has only in-frame clones and lacks some. The sample contains 150,000 to 200,000 clones, 70% to 85% of which appear only once. The V gene is TRBV20-1, the J gene TRBJ2-1, with TRBD1 as a possible D gene (6 bases). The receptor was derived from a woman aged 25 to 39 in good health and CMV-seropositive. The sequencing input was PBMCs. CDR3 region: CSAIRGDEQFF. Here the CDR3 DNA reads TGCAGTGCAATCAGGGGCGATGAGCAGTTCTTC.